This TCR beta chain was observed in a study of shared T cell receptors in the human thymus. J was trimmed by 3 bases and V by 0 bases; bases with no gene match: 5. The length of the CDR3 is 16 residues. Germline assignment: CDR1 SGHRS and CDR2 YFSETQ. Some clones are missing from TCRdb's copy, which holds only in-frame ones; the method was immunoSEQ multiplex PCR. This sample carries hundreds of thousands of clones, around 87% of them seen once, and the ten largest clones take roughly 0.0087%. In addition, the sample was reused for a study of human thymus T cells.

Sequencing used thymocytes. The chain combines TRBV5-1 with TRBJ2-5; 10 bases map to TRBD1. The receptor was isolated from a boy under three years old with a congenital heart defect. The CDR3 coding sequence is TGCGCCAGCAGCTTGGCCGGGACAGGGGTCAAAGAGACCCAGTACTTC. As protein: CASSLAGTGVKETQYF.